This TCR beta chain was identified in a study of T cell responses to AZD1222 COVID-19 vaccine (dated by TCRdb to about 2021). In the study overall: AZD1222 recipients given second doses at about 4 weeks or at about 12 weeks were pooled, since spike-specific TCR depth and breadth were not found to differ between the two schedules. Trial participants were enrolled by age into 18-55, 56-69 and 70-plus year subgroups, with approximately 150, 30 and 60 TCR-sequenced participants respectively. TCR sequencing was performed for about 250 trial participants, of whom about 200 were given two doses of AZD1222 and some 26 were given two doses of MenACWY control vaccine.

The CDR3 regions of human TCRbeta chains were subjected to immunosequencing. The study's own analysis went as follows. TCRs in the repertoires were compared against a reference library of SARS-CoV-2-specific TCRs that had been generated with the MIRA antigen-specificity platform. Breadth was defined as the fraction of unique TCRs that were SARS-CoV-2-associated. Depth was defined as the fraction of total T cells that were SARS-CoV-2-associated. Using the MIRA data, each spike-specific TCR was assigned both to the spike region to which the TCR was reactive and to a CD4 or CD8 class. Log10-transformed breadth and depth values were compared by one-way ANOVA with Sidak's multiple comparisons tests. Not all clones reach the TCRdb copy of this immuneACCESS table, which keeps in-frame sequences only. Checked studies attribute under half of the gap to unresolved V genes and leave the rest unexplained. That table furnishes V, J and clone size, whereas the DNA furnished D and trimming. The sample table contains around 130,000 clones; only one count was recorded for about 86% of them. The ten top clones hold 12% of the sample.

V is trimmed back by 5 bases and J by 15 bases, and the junction contains 7 bases that no gene match accounts for. From cysteine to phenylalanine, the CDR3 is 11 amino acids long. Only the CDR3 portion is preserved as DNA: 33 bases, with reading frame beginning at the first base. CDR1 and CDR2 were assigned from the germline V gene as LGHNT and FRNRAP. The label giving this sample's time point can be read as: baseline before first vaccination. Vaccinee samples came from UK trials COV001 and COV002, including a single-blind randomized controlled phase 2/3 trial of AZD1222 (ChAdOx1 nCoV-19) in healthy adults. For TCRbeta chain sequencing, PBMC samples from trial participants were taken at day 0 and at day 28 after the second dose. In regard to this clone: Its specific antigen is unknown. No much larger clone exists at a distance of one base, and base qualities are not known.

The study at large found these results: The whole spike protein was spanned by vaccine-associated CD4 TCRs, and dominant responses were seen in regions 160-218 and 743-854. Spike-specific TCR breadth and depth rose significantly after two AZD1222 doses compared with day 0 and with MenACWY recipients. No day 14 peak-response samples were available, so repertoires were characterized only after the peak T cell response. The 56-69-year group was small, and its depth increase did not reach significance, likely because of low power. Most participants were white British and females outnumbered males, and the authors suggested that clonal diversity may have been underestimated. Reportedly, close to half of the unique spike-specific TCRs recognized epitopes lying outside the regions that are mutated in the B.1.351 and B.1.1.7 variants. Only five or six AZD1222 recipients were SARS-CoV-2 seropositive at baseline, limiting conclusions about previously exposed vaccinees.

This sample comprised peripheral blood, obtained on day 0 of AZD1222 vaccination. The rearrangement joined TRBV12-5 to TRBJ2-1; the central 7 bases match TRBD2. The receptor was isolated from an adult in good health. The CDR3 region has the sequence CASGEPGLRFF. The nucleotides read TGTGCTAGTGGTGAACCGGGACTACGGTTCTTC.